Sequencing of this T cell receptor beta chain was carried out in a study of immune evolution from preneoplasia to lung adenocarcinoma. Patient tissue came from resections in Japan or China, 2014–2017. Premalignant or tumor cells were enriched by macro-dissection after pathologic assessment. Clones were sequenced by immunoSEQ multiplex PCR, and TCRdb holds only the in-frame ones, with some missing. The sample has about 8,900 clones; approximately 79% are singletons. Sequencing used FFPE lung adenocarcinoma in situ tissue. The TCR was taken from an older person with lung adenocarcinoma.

The CDR3 nucleotides are TGTGCCAGCAGCCCTCTCATTCCGGGGAAGAACACTGAAGCTTTCTTT. It translates to CASSPLIPGKNTEAFF. The gene calls are TRBV5-5 and TRBJ1-1, with D unclear. Germline V gene sequence: CDR1 SGHKS, CDR2 YYEKEE (reference sequence). The CDR3 runs 16 residues. Trimming took 4 bases from V and 1 from J, leaving 17 bases between them.